The T cell receptor beta chain described here comes from a study of T cells expressing NK-cell markers. About the research overall: The TCR beta repertoires originated in sorted CD3+CD56+NKG2C+, CD3+CD56+NKG2C- and CD3+CD56-NKG2C+ T cells.

Turning to this clonotype: Its cognate antigen is unknown.

TCRdb reanalyzed the 5' RACE reads and collapses them to one entry per CDR3 protein, without DNA. The record lists 300,000 to 500,000 distinct CDR3 sequences, of which the ten most abundant hold around 10%. There are 12 residues in the CDR3. The germline CDR1 and CDR2 sequences are LNHDA and SQIVND (reference sequence). Study-wide results and limits: Dominant NKG2C+ clonotypes in roughly 6 donors made up about 1.0-7.5% of CD8+ T cells.

The source material was blood T cells: a sorted CD56 or NKG2C T cell subset, CD4+ or CD8+ T cells, or bulk PBMC T cells (not recorded which). This chain joins TRBV19 and TRBJ1-1; the TCRdb call, TRBD1, lacks DNA for checking. The clonotype originates from a woman between 45 and 60 years old in good health. The CDR3 protein is CASSRGGQGPFF.